This T cell receptor beta chain was obtained from a study of T cell responses to AZD1222 COVID-19 vaccine. Study summary: Second-dose intervals near 4 or 12 weeks were combined.

The method was immunoSEQ multiplex PCR; TCRdb's version includes in-frame clones alone and lacks a portion of them. The table lists fewer than 200,000 clones, 92% of them singletons. J lost 8 bases, V lost 2 bases, and 18 bases had no gene match. Germline assignment: CDR1 MNHNS and CDR2 SASEGT. The CDR3 covers 20 residues. Sequencing used peripheral blood, obtained on day 0 of AZD1222 vaccination. The chain has TRBV6-1 and TRBJ2-1; TRBD2 aligns across 13 bases. The TCR was taken from an adult in good health. Here the CDR3 reads CASSEKGRTSGGPAHDEQFF. CDR3 DNA sequence: TGTGCCAGCAGTGAAAAGGGTAGGACTAGCGGGGGCCCCGCACATGATGAGCAGTTCTTC.